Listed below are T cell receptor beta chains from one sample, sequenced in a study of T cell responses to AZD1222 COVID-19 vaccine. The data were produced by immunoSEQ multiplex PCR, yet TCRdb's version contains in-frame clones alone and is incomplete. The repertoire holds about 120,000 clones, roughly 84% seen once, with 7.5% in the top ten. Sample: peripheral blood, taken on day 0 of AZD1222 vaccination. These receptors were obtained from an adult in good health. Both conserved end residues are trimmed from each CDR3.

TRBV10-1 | ASSESGQPQH
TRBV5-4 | ASQGAFGTEAF
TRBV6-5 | ASSYTSGSNEQY
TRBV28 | ASRLNYGYT
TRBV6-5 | ASVEGRPYNSPLH
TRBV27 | ASSLQQGSGNYGYT
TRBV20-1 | SASLREAGELF
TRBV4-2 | ASVSWDRGTRSPLH
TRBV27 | ASSPGRIGWIVEQY
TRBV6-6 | ASSYSGQLHNEQF
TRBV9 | ASSVGPTAETQY
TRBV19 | ASRPPPSRRVSSQPQH
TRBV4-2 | ASSQGGENEAF
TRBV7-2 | ASSSGIGSYEQY
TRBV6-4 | ASSPGLAGATGELF
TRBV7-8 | ASSIQGEGYT
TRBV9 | ASSVDGVRADTQY
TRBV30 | AWSAQVYGYT
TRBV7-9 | ASSLPPNTEAF
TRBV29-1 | SVVGGWSYEQY
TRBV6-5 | AVTSGGAGTGELF
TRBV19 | ASSIGVVQPQH
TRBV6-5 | ASSYGQGLEKLF
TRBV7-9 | ASSNTGTDEAF
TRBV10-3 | AISESELAYTDTQY
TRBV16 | ASSPDRVGTEAF
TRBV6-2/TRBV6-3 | ASSLPRTVPYEQY
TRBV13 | ASSSTGGGEKLF
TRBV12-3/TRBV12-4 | ASRLEGYGYT
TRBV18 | ASSRRDSEAF
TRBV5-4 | ASSFSAGDTYEQY
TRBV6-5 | ASRVTSGHYGYT
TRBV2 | AMDTDSYEQY
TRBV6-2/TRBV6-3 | ASSQPRVNTEAF
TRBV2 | ASSVPPNQPQH
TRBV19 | ASSPDVGYEQF
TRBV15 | ATSRDRDITGNTIY
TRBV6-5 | ASSYSRTGDTEAF
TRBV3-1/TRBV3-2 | ASSLGQPPGSFGYT
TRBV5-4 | ASSPGGTGYGYT
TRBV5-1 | ASRGVSSFEQY
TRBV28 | ASSPQAGQLYTGELF
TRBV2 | ASIAGPQGTEAF